A single sample is the source of the 5 T cell receptor beta chains below, sequenced in a study of blood T cell repertoires in COVID-19. The data were produced by immunoSEQ multiplex PCR, yet TCRdb's version contains in-frame clones alone and is incomplete. The data show 150,000 to 200,000 clones, around 85% seen once. The sample taken for sequencing was peripheral blood. The receptors come from a man between 60 and 75 years old with active or convalescent COVID-19.

This clone was detected only once. The chain combines TRBV5-4 with TRBJ2-5; 9 positions match TRBD2. This CDR3 has 16 amino acids. Per germline, CDR1 SGHNT and CDR2 YYREEE (reference sequence). With V trimmed by 2 bases and J by 5 bases, 10 bases remained unmatched. The CDR3 reads CASSFGASGTPETQYF. The CDR3 coding sequence is TGTGCCAGCAGCTTTGGTGCTAGCGGGACACCGGAGACCCAGTACTTC.

V gene TRBV5-1 combines with J gene TRBJ2-1; 8 nucleotides align to TRBD2. The V gene end was trimmed by 4 bases and the J gene end by 6 bases; junction bases not matched to a gene: 9. This CDR3 is built from 15 residues. Germline lookup yields CDR1 SGHRS and CDR2 YFSETQ. This CDR3 reads CASSASAGGRNEQFF. In DNA form, the CDR3 reads TGCGCCAGCAGCGCCTCTGCGGGGGGTCGCAATGAGCAGTTCTTC. Full variable domain (missing parts from reference TRBV5-1 and TRBJ2-1): KAGVTQTPRYLIKTRGQQVTLSCSPISGHRSVSWYQQTPGQGLQFLFEYFSETQRNKGNFPGRFSGRQFSNSRSEMNVSTLELGDSALYLCASSASAGGRNEQFFGPGTRLTVL.

The chain carries TRBV11-1 and TRBJ2-7; D perhaps matches TRBD1 (6 bases). Germline lookup yields CDR1 SGHAT and CDR2 FQDESV (reference sequence). The CDR3 is 16 amino acids. Trimming left V 1 base short and J 3 bases short, with 16 bases between. CDR3 protein: CASSLEEGVPIYEQYF. The CDR3 DNA reads TGTGCCAGCAGCTTAGAAGAGGGGGTGCCCATCTACGAGCAGTACTTC.

This chain links TRBV11-2 with TRBJ2-5, with a possible D match to TRBD2 (7 bases). The CDR3 totals 16 residues. The ends were cut back, 5 bases at V and 3 bases at J, with 19 bases in the middle. From germline, CDR1 is SGHAT and CDR2 FQNNGV. The CDR3 here is CASSTAQGGGKETQYF. The CDR3 DNA reads as TGTGCCAGCAGCACTGCACAGGGAGGGGGTAAAGAGACCCAGTACTTC.

The chain uses TRBV6-6 and TRBJ1-6; TRBD1 matches 8 bases. J gave up 7 bases and V 7 bases, and 9 bases lay outside the gene matches. Germline values: CDR1 MNHNY, CDR2 SVGAGI (reference sequence). The CDR3 is 15 residues long. CDR3 protein: CASILQGAHNSPLHF. CDR3 nucleotides: TGTGCCAGCATCCTGCAGGGGGCGCACAATTCACCCCTCCACTTT.